This TCR beta chain comes out of a study of response to subunit inactivated influenza vaccine. TCRdb reprocessed the RT-PCR reads with MiXCR, giving one entry per CDR3 protein. The table includes 650,000 to 850,000 distinct CDR3 sequences, 11% to 15% detected once. Study results and limitations: It was the authors' suggestion that each seasonal influenza vaccination recruits few new T cells.

This clonotype was detected a few times. The antigen is not known. This receptor was obtained from a man aged 45-65 years who received an inactivated influenza vaccine. Sequencing used PBMCs from blood, obtained 14 to 15 days before vaccination.

CDR3 sequence: CASGRGLYEQYF. In nucleotides, the CDR3 is TGTGCCAGCGGCAGGGGGCTTTACGAGCAGTACTTC. V is TRBV7-8 and J is TRBJ2-7, with 8 positions matching TRBD1. V shed 8 bases and J 4 bases; nucleotides not matched to a gene: 4. Per the germline V gene, CDR1 is SGHVS and CDR2 is FQNEAQ. This CDR3 comprises 12 residues.